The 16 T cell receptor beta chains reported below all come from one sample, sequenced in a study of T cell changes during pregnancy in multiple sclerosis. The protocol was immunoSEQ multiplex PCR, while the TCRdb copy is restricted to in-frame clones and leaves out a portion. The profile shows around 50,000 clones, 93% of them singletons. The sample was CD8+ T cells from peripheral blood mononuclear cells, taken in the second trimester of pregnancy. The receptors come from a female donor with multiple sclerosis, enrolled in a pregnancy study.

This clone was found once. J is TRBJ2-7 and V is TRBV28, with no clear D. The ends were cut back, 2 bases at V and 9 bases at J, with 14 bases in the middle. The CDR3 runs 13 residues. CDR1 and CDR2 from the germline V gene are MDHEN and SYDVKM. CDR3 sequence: CASSLTPTSGQYF. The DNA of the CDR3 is TGTGCCAGCAGTTTAACGCCTACCTCGGGGCAGTACTTC.

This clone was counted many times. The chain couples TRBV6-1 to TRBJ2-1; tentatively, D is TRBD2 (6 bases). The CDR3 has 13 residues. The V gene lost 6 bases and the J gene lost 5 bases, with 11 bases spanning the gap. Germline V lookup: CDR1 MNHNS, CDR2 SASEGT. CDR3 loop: CASSPTGDNEQFF. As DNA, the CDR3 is TGTGCCAGCAGCCCGACGGGGGACAATGAGCAGTTCTTC.

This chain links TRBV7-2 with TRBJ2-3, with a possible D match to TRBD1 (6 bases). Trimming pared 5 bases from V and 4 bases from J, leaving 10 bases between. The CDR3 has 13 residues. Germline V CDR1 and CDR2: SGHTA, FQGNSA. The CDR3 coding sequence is TGTGCCAGCAGCCCCCCAGGGGCAGATACGCAGTATTTT. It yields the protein CASSPPGADTQYF.

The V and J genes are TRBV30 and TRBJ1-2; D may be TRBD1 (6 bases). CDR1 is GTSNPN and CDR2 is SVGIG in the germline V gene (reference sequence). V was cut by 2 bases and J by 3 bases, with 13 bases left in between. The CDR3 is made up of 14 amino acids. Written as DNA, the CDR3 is TGTGCCTGGAGTACGGGCCAGGGGCACTATGGCTACACCTTC. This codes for CAWSTGQGHYGYTF.

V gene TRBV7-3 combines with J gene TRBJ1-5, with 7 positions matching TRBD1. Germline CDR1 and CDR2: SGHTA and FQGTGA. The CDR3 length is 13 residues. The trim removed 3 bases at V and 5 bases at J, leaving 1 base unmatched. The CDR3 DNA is TGTGCCAGCAGCTTGGGGACAGATCAGCCCCAGCATTTT. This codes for CASSLGTDQPQHF.

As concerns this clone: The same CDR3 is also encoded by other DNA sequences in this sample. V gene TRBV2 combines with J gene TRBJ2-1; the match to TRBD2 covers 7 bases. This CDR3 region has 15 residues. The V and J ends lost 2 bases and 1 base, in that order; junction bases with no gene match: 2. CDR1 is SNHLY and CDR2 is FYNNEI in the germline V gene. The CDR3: CASSETGGSYNEQFF. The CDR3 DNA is TGTGCCAGCAGTGAAACGGGAGGTTCCTACAATGAGCAGTTCTTC.

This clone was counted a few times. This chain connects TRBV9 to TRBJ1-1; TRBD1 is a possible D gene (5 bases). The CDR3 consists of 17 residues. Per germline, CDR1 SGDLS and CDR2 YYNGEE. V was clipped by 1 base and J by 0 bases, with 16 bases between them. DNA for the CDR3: TGTGCCAGCAGCGTAACCCCCCGGGAGGGGATGAACACTGAAGCTTTCTTT. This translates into CASSVTPREGMNTEAFF.

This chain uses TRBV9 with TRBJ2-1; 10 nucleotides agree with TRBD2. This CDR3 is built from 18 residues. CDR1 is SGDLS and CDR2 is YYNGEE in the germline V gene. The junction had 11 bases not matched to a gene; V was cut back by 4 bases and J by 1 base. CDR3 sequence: CASSPQPTSGISYNEQFF. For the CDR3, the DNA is TGTGCCAGCAGCCCACAGCCTACTAGCGGGATTTCCTACAATGAGCAGTTCTTC.

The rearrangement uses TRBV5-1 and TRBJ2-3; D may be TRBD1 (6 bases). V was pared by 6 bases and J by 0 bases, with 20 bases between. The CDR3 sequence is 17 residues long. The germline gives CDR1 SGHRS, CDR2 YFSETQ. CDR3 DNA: TGCGCCAGCAACACACGCTGGGGGCCACGTAGCACAGATACGCAGTATTTT. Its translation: CASNTRWGPRSTDTQYF.

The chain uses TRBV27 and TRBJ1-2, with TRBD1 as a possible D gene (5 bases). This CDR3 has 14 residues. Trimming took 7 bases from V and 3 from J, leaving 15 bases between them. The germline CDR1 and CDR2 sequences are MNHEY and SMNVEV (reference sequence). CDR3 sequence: CASTLHPGDYGYTF. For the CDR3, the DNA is TGTGCCAGCACCCTTCATCCGGGGGACTATGGCTACACCTTC.

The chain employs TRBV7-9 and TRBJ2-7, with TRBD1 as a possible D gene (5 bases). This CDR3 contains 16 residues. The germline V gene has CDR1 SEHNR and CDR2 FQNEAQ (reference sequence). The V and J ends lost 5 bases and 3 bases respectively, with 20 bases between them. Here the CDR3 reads CASSEWKGREGYEQYF. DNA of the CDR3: TGTGCCAGCAGCGAATGGAAGGGCAGGGAAGGCTACGAGCAGTACTTC.

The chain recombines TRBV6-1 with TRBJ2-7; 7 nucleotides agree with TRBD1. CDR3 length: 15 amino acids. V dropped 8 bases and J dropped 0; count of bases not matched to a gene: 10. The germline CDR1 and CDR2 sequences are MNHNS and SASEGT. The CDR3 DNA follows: TGTGCCAGCCGGGTATGGGACAGCTCCTCCTACGAGCAGTACTTC. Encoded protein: CASRVWDSSSYEQYF.

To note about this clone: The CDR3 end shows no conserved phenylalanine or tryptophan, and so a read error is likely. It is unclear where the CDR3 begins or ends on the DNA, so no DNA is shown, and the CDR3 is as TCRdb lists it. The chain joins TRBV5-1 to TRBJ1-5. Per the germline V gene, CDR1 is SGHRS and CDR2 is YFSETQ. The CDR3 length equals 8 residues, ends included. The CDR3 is CALTSEGG.

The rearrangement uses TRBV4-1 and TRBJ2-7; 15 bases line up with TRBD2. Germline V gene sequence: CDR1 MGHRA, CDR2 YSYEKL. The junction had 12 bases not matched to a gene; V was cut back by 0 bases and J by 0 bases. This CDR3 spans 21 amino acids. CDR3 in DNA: TGCGCCAGCAGCCAAGATGGGGGACTAGCGGGGGGTTTGGCAACCTCCTACGAGCAGTACTTC. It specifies CASSQDGGLAGGLATSYEQYF.

CDR3 protein: CASSLGEGSDTEAFF. CDR3 nucleotides: TGCGCCAGCAGCTTGGGAGAGGGATCTGACACTGAAGCTTTCTTT. The genes are TRBV5-1 and TRBJ1-1; no clear D. Germline CDR1 SGHRS, CDR2 YFSETQ. Trimming took 0 bases from V and 3 from J, leaving 12 bases between them. The CDR3 spans 15 residues.

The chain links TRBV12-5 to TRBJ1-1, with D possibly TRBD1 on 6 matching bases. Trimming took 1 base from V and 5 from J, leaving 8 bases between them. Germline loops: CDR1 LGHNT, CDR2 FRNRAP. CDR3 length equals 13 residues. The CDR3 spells CASGLEGGTEAFF. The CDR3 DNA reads TGTGCTAGTGGTTTGGAAGGGGGAACTGAAGCTTTCTTT.